This T cell receptor beta chain is drawn from a study of identical twins. The V gene's germline CDR1 is MNHEY and CDR2 SVGEGT. The CDR3 has 15 residues. The V end was cut by 0 bases, the J end by 7 bases, with 12 bases between. This clonotype came up many times. As yet, its antigen is unknown. General study results and limits: High-abundance cord blood beta clonotypes had fewer insertions; memory repertoires showed none.

TCRdb used MiXCR to reprocess the 5' RACE reads, holding one entry per CDR3 protein. This sample has under 350,000 distinct CDR3 sequences; more than 8% occur once, and the top ten carry 7% to 8.5%. In addition, the sample was reused for a study of yellow fever vaccine responses in identical twins.

The TCR originated in a young woman in good health. The chain joins TRBV6-2 or TRBV6-3 to TRBJ2-2; D not certain. Specimen: CD8+ T cells sorted from blood. The CDR3 sequence is CASSYSEQVSGELFF. CDR3 sequence (DNA): TGTGCCAGCAGTTACTCCGAACAAGTGAGCGGGGAGCTGTTTTTT.